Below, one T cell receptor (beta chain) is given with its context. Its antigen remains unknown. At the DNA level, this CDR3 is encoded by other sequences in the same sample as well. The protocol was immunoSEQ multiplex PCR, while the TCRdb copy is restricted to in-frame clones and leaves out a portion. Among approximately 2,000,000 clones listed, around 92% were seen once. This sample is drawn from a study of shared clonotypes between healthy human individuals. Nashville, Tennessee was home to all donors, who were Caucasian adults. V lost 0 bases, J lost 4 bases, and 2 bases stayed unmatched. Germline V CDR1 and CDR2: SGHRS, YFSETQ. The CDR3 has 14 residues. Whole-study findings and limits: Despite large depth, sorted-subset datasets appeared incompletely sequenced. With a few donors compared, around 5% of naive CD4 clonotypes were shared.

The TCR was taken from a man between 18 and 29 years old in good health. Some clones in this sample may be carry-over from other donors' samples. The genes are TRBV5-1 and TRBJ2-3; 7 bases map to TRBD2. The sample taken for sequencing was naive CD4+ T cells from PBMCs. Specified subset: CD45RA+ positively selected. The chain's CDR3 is CASSLAGGADTQYF. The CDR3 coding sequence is TGCGCCAGCAGCTTGGCGGGAGGAGCAGATACGCAGTATTTT.